These 19 T cell receptor beta chains share one sample of origin, sequenced in a study of spatial heterogeneity in lung cancer. Study conclusions and caveats: Expanded intratumoral alpha and beta TCR counts tracked tumor mutation counts.

No antigen is known for these receptors. Time point described: sample taken at primary tumor resection. TCRdb re-derived calls from the 5' RACE reads in MiXCR, one entry per CDR3 protein. The repertoire holds about 9,600 distinct CDR3 sequences, with 7.5% to 9.5% as singletons. The starting material was lung tumor tissue, obtained at surgery. Every receptor here comes from a female donor with early-stage non-small cell lung cancer.

This clonotype has at least ten counts. The rearrangement joins TRBV5-1 to TRBJ1-5; D unclear. Germline V gene sequence: CDR1 SGHRS, CDR2 YFSETQ. The CDR3 has 12 residues. The V end was cut by 0 bases, the J end by 7 bases, with 5 bases between. The CDR3 sequence is CASSLEGQPQHF. The CDR3 DNA follows: TGCGCCAGCAGCTTGGAAGGACAGCCCCAGCATTTT. The full variable domain, rest sourced from reference TRBV5-1 and TRBJ1-5, is KAGVTQTPRYLIKTRGQQVTLSCSPISGHRSVSWYQQTPGQGLQFLFEYFSETQRNKGNFPGRFSGRQFSNSRSEMNVSTLELGDSALYLCASSLEGQPQHFGDGTRLSIL.

This clonotype was seen only a few times. The gene calls are TRBV28 and TRBJ1-6; D is ambiguous. The CDR3 spans 12 residues. V was shortened by 5 bases and J by 9 bases, with 8 bases between the two germline ends. Germline V lookup: CDR1 MDHEN, CDR2 SYDVKM. The CDR3 coding sequence is TGTGCCAGCAGTATGTCGGCTTCACCCCTCCACTTT. Its translation is CASSMSASPLHF.

A few counts support this clonotype. The genes are TRBV30 and TRBJ2-1, with D possibly being TRBD2 (6 bases). The germline V gene encodes CDR1 GTSNPN and CDR2 SVGIG (reference sequence). The V end was cut by 2 bases, the J end by 8 bases, with 13 bases between. CDR3 size: 13 residues. The CDR3 spells CAWSTLLADEQFF. The CDR3 DNA reads as TGTGCCTGGAGTACCCTACTAGCAGATGAGCAGTTCTTC. Filled out from reference TRBV30 and TRBJ2-1, the complete variable domain reads SQTIHQWPATLVQPVGSPLSLECTVEGTSNPNLYWYRQAAGRGLQLLFYSVGIGQISSEVPQNLSASRPQDRQFILSSKKLLLSDSGFYLCAWSTLLADEQFFGPGTRLTVL.

This clonotype was seen ten or more times. V is TRBV25-1 and J is TRBJ1-6, with a weak D call TRBD1 (5 bases). Deletions cut 2 bases from V and 13 bases from J, with 18 bases between. The CDR3 runs to 15 residues. CDR1 MGHDK and CDR2 SYGVNS come from the germline V gene. CDR3 sequence reads: CASSERGSLLWPLHF. CDR3 DNA sequence: TGTGCCAGCAGTGAACGGGGGTCTTTGCTTTGGCCCCTCCACTTT.

The rearrangement uses TRBV4-1 and TRBJ2-2, with TRBD1 matching 10 bases. This CDR3 comprises 18 residues. Per germline, CDR1 MGHRA and CDR2 YSYEKL. Trimming at V came to 3 bases and at J to 4 bases, leaving 11 bases not matched to a gene. CDR3 residues: CASSHGGGQGKGTGELFF. The CDR3 nucleotides read TGCGCCAGCAGCCATGGAGGGGGACAGGGGAAGGGCACCGGGGAGCTGTTTTTT.

This clonotype was counted between two and nine times. V usage is TRBV28 and J usage is TRBJ2-1; D remains ambiguous. V lost 5 bases and J lost 12, with 14 bases in between. Per the germline V gene, CDR1 is MDHEN and CDR2 is SYDVKM. The CDR3 sequence is 12 residues long. In DNA form, the CDR3 reads TGTGCCAGCAGTCTAACTACGCTCGGGCAGTTCTTC. The encoded protein is CASSLTTLGQFF.

This clonotype was picked up a small number of times. This rearrangement joins TRBV7-8 to TRBJ2-2, with 9 bases fitting TRBD2. In germline, CDR1 is SGHVS, CDR2 FQNEAQ. The ends lost 2 bases at V and 6 bases at J; junction bases unmatched: 7. This CDR3 comprises 16 residues. The CDR3 bases are TGTGCCAGCAGCTTATTAGGCGGGGGGGCCGCCGGGGAGCTGTTTTTT. Translation: CASSLLGGGAAGELFF.

This chain joins TRBV10-1 and TRBJ1-3; weak D call: TRBD1 (5 bases). CDR3 size: 13 residues. Per germline, CDR1 WNHNN and CDR2 SYGVQD (reference sequence). The V end lost 6 bases, the J end lost 7 bases, and 13 bases lay between the germline ends. Here the CDR3 reads CASSRDFGNTIYF. The DNA of the CDR3 is TGCGCCAGCAGCCGGGACTTCGGGAACACCATATATTTT.

This clonotype was detected ten times or more. The chain recombines TRBV2 with TRBJ2-3, with no clear D. This CDR3 is built from 14 residues. CDR1 SNHLY and CDR2 FYNNEI come from the germline V gene. Trimming pared 10 bases from V and 2 bases from J, leaving 16 bases between. DNA of the CDR3: TGTGCCACCAGGCTTTTGACCTCCACAGATACGCAGTATTTT. Encoded protein: CATRLLTSTDTQYF. Together with reference TRBV2 and TRBJ2-3, the CDR3 gives the full variable domain: EPEVTQTPSHQVTQMGQEVILRCVPISNHLYFYWYRQILGQKVEFLVSFYNNEISEKSEIFDDQFSVERPDGSNFTLKIRSTKLEDSAMYFCATRLLTSTDTQYFGPGTRLTVL.

There are many counts of this clonotype. The chain combines TRBV12-3 or TRBV12-4 with TRBJ2-2, with D perhaps matching TRBD2 (6 bases). V was pared by 1 base and J by 6 bases, with 15 bases between. The CDR3 is 16 amino acids. CDR3 loop: CASSLGGRRVPGELFF. The CDR3 DNA reads as TGTGCCAGCAGTTTAGGGGGACGGAGGGTCCCCGGGGAGCTGTTTTTT.

The genes are TRBV18 and TRBJ2-7, with D possibly being TRBD1 (5 bases). CDR3 length: 13 amino acids. The germline V gene has CDR1 KGHSH and CDR2 LQKENI. The V and J ends lost 2 bases and 6 bases respectively, with 11 bases between them. CDR3 in amino acids: CASSPGARSEQYF. CDR3 DNA sequence: TGTGCCAGCTCACCAGGGGCCCGGAGCGAGCAGTACTTC.

This clonotype has just a few counts. The chain recombines TRBV18 with TRBJ2-5; D is unclear. The V end was cut by 0 bases, the J end by 4 bases, with 6 bases between. Germline V gene lookup returns CDR1 KGHSH and CDR2 LQKENI. The CDR3 sequence is 13 residues long. CDR3 protein: CASSPPLGETQYF. The CDR3, as DNA: TGTGCCAGCTCACCACCGCTAGGAGAGACCCAGTACTTC.

This clonotype was counted many times. This rearrangement joins TRBV9 to TRBJ2-1; no reliable D call. The CDR3 extends over 14 amino acids. With 0 bases removed from V and 8 bases from J, the gap between germline ends came to 12 bases. Germline-derived CDR1 and CDR2 are SGDLS and YYNGEE. DNA for the CDR3: TGTGCCAGCAGCGTAGACCACCATTACTATGAGCAGTTCTTC. Protein sequence: CASSVDHHYYEQFF.

This clonotype showed up many times. The J gene is TRBJ2-3, the V gene TRBV6-2 or TRBV6-3; 11 bases line up with TRBD2. J was trimmed by 14 bases and V by 5 bases; bases with no gene match: 15. Germline V gene lookup returns CDR1 MNHEY and CDR2 SVGEGT. The CDR3 is 15 amino acids. CDR3 DNA: TGTGCCAGCAGTCTCCCTCGGACTAGCGGGCCCGCCCCGTATTTT. Its translation is CASSLPRTSGPAPYF.

This clonotype was found many times. This chain links TRBV5-1 with TRBJ2-2, with D possibly being TRBD2 (7 bases). Trimming took off 4 bases at V and 0 bases at J, with 10 bases between the two ends. There are 15 residues in the CDR3. Per the germline V gene, CDR1 is SGHRS and CDR2 is YFSETQ. The CDR3 spells CASSTGGPNTGELFF. The CDR3 bases are TGCGCCAGCAGCACGGGGGGCCCGAACACCGGGGAGCTGTTTTTT.

In regard to this clonotype: At one end the junction does not follow the germline gene, possibly because of a read error. The rearrangement joins TRBV11-2 to TRBJ1-6, with D possibly TRBD1 on 6 matching bases. This CDR3 comprises 13 residues. The germline V gene encodes CDR1 SGHAT and CDR2 FQNNGV. The CDR3 spells CASSLTGNSPFHF. CDR3 coding DNA: TGTGCCAGCAGCCTTACAGGGAATTCACCCTTCCACTTT.

This clonotype was counted between two and nine times. The chain employs TRBV3-1 and TRBJ1-1; TRBD1 matches 8 bases. V lost 2 bases, J lost 8 bases, and 10 bases stayed unmatched. The CDR3 has 15 residues. The germline V gene has CDR1 LGHDT and CDR2 YNNKEL (reference sequence). The CDR3 DNA reads TGTGCCAGCAGCCAAAAGTCGCTGGGACAGGCGGAAGCTTTCTTT. It encodes CASSQKSLGQAEAFF.

J is TRBJ2-2 and V is TRBV7-2, with D possibly matching TRBD1 (6 bases). Trimming removed 4 bases at V and 5 bases at J, with 11 bases between. The CDR3 has 14 amino acids. Germline CDR1 SGHTA, CDR2 FQGNSA. The CDR3 region is CASSWYRETGELFF. CDR3 in DNA: TGTGCCAGCAGCTGGTACAGGGAAACCGGGGAGCTGTTTTTT.

This clonotype has more than one count but fewer than ten. V and J are TRBV28 and TRBJ1-2; a weak D match, TRBD1 (6 bases). This CDR3 has 14 amino acids. V was shortened by 6 bases and J by 4 bases, with 15 bases between the two germline ends. The germline V gene encodes CDR1 MDHEN and CDR2 SYDVKM. For the CDR3, the DNA is TGTGCCAGCAGAACCCAAGGGGGAGGCTATGGCTACACCTTC. It specifies CASRTQGGGYGYTF.